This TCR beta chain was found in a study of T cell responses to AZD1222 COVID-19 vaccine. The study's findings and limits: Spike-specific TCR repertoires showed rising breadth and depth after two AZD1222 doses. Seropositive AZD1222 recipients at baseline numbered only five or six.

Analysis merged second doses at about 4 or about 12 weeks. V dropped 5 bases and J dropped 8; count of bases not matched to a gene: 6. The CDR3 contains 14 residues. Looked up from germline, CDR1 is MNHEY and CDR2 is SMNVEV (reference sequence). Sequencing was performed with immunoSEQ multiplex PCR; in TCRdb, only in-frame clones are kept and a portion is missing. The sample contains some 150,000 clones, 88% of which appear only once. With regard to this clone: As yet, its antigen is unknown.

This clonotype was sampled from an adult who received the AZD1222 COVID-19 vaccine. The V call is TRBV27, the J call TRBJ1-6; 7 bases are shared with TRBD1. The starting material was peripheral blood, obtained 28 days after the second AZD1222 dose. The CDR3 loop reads CASSRQGPDSPLHF. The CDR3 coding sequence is TGTGCCAGCAGTCGACAGGGTCCGGATTCACCCCTCCACTTT.